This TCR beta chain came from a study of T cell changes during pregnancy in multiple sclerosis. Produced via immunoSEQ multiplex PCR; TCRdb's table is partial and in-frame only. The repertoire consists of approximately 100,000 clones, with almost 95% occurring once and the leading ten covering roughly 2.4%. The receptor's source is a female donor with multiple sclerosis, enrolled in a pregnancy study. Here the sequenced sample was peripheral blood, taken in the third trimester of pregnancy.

This CDR3 reads CASSPSGTNEGELFF. The CDR3 nucleotides are TGTGCCAGCAGTCCCTCCGGGACAAACGAAGGGGAGCTGTTTTTT. The rearrangement uses TRBV28 and TRBJ2-2, with D perhaps matching TRBD1 (6 bases). Germline V gives CDR1 MDHEN, CDR2 SYDVKM. Trimming took 5 bases from V and 8 from J, leaving 18 bases between them. The CDR3 runs 15 residues.